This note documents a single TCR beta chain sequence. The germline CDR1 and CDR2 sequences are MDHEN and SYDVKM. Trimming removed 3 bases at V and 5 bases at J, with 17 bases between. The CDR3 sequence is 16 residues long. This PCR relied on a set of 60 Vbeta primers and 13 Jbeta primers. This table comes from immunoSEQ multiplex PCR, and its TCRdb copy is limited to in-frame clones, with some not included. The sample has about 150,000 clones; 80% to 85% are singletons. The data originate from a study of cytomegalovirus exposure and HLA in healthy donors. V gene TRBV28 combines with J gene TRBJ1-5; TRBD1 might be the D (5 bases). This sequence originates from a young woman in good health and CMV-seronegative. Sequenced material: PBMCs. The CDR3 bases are TGTGCCAGCAGTTTTGGGAGGGGAGGACGGCATCAGCCCCAGCATTTT. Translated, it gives CASSFGRGGRHQPQHF.